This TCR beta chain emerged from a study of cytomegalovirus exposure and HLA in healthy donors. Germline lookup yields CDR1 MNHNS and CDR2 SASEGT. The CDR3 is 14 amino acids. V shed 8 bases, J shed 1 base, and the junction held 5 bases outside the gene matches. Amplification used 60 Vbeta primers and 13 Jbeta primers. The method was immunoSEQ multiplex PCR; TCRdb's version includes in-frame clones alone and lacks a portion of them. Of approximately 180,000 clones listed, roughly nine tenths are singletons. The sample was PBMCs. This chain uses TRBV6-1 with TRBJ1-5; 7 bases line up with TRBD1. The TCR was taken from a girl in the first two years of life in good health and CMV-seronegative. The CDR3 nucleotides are TGTGCCAGCGAGGGACAGATGAGCAATCAGCCCCAGCATTTT. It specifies CASEGQMSNQPQHF.